A selection of T cell receptor beta chains follows, all from one sample in a study of blood T cell repertoires in COVID-19. Sequencing used immunoSEQ multiplex PCR; TCRdb keeps in-frame clones, though not all of them. The repertoire holds 400,000 to 550,000 clones, with around 90% as singletons. The specimen was PBMCs or T cells enriched from blood (not recorded which). The receptor set was obtained from a woman under 30 with acute COVID-19. Each CDR3 is given with its conserved first and last residue. Each record gives: J gene, V gene, clone size, D gene, CDR3 DNA, CDR3 protein. D genes are given only for firm matches. Clone size, where shown, is once, few, many, or a class for clones that have expanded.

j_gene: TRBJ1-5
v_gene: TRBV24-1
abundance: -
d_gene: TRBD1
CDR3nt: TGTGCCACCAGTGATACAGGGGTGGGCAATCAGCCCCAGCATTTT
CDR3aa: CATSDTGVGNQPQHF

j_gene: TRBJ2-3
v_gene: TRBV7-3
abundance: -
d_gene: -
CDR3nt: TGTGCCAGCAGCTCAGGGCAGTTAAGCACAGATACGCAGTATTTT
CDR3aa: CASSSGQLSTDTQYF

j_gene: TRBJ1-5
v_gene: TRBV4-1
abundance: -
d_gene: -
CDR3nt: TGCGCCAGCAGCCAATTGTGGGACACTAACAATCAGCCCCAGCATTTT
CDR3aa: CASSQLWDTNNQPQHF

j_gene: TRBJ2-1
v_gene: TRBV6-2/TRBV6-3
abundance: -
d_gene: -
CDR3nt: TGTGCCAGCAGTTACAGGAGAACAGGCGATGAGCAGTTCTTC
CDR3aa: CASSYRRTGDEQFF

j_gene: TRBJ2-7
v_gene: TRBV7-2
abundance: -
d_gene: -
CDR3nt: TGTGCCAGCAGCTTAGCGCGGACACACCTCGACGAGCAGTACTTC
CDR3aa: CASSLARTHLDEQYF

j_gene: TRBJ2-5
v_gene: TRBV7-2
abundance: -
d_gene: TRBD2
CDR3nt: TGTGCCAGCAGCCCTAGCGGGAGGGCCGGGCCTTACCAAGAGACCCAGTACTTC
CDR3aa: CASSPSGRAGPYQETQYF

j_gene: TRBJ2-7
v_gene: TRBV28
abundance: -
d_gene: -
CDR3nt: TGTGCCAGCAGTATCCTAGCGCGGGAGCAGTACTTC
CDR3aa: CASSILAREQYF

j_gene: TRBJ2-5
v_gene: TRBV2
abundance: once
d_gene: -
CDR3nt: TGTGCCAGCACGGCGGCCGAAGAGACCCAGTACTTC
CDR3aa: CASTAAEETQYF

j_gene: TRBJ2-1
v_gene: TRBV7-2
abundance: -
d_gene: -
CDR3nt: TGTGCCAGCACCAGGGTTTTTGCCTACAATGAGCAGTTCTTC
CDR3aa: CASTRVFAYNEQFF

j_gene: TRBJ2-5
v_gene: TRBV7-2
abundance: -
d_gene: TRBD1
CDR3nt: TGTGCCAGCAGCTTAGCGACAGGGTTTGTGGAGACCCAGTACTTC
CDR3aa: CASSLATGFVETQYF

j_gene: TRBJ1-6
v_gene: TRBV14
abundance: -
d_gene: -
CDR3nt: TGTGCCAGCAGCCAAGGACAGAGGAATTCACCCCTCCACTTT
CDR3aa: CASSQGQRNSPLHF

j_gene: TRBJ1-2
v_gene: TRBV2
abundance: -
d_gene: -
CDR3nt: TGTGCCAGCAGTGAAGCCGGGGAGGCTGGCTACACCTTC
CDR3aa: CASSEAGEAGYTF

j_gene: TRBJ1-4
v_gene: TRBV7-6
abundance: few
d_gene: TRBD1
CDR3nt: TGTGCCAGCAGCTTAGGGGCGACAGGGAGTAATGAAAAACTGTTTTTT
CDR3aa: CASSLGATGSNEKLFF

j_gene: TRBJ1-1
v_gene: TRBV19
abundance: -
d_gene: -
CDR3nt: TGTGCCAGTAGTATAGCGGAGAGTCTGAACACTGAAGCTTTCTTT
CDR3aa: CASSIAESLNTEAFF

j_gene: TRBJ2-2
v_gene: TRBV9
abundance: -
d_gene: TRBD1
CDR3nt: TGTGCCAGCAGCGAGGGGACAGGGGTGAACACCGGGGAGCTGTTTTTT
CDR3aa: CASSEGTGVNTGELFF

j_gene: TRBJ2-7
v_gene: TRBV7-8
abundance: -
d_gene: TRBD1
CDR3nt: TGTGCCAGCAGCTTAGGGGCCCGGGACAGGGGAACGTACGAGCAGTACTTC
CDR3aa: CASSLGARDRGTYEQYF

j_gene: TRBJ2-1
v_gene: TRBV11-3
abundance: -
d_gene: TRBD1
CDR3nt: TGTGCCAGCAGCTTAGGGACAGGGGTTTACAATGAGCAGTTCTTC
CDR3aa: CASSLGTGVYNEQFF

j_gene: TRBJ2-7
v_gene: TRBV19
abundance: -
d_gene: -
CDR3nt: TGTGCCAGTAGTATAGGTCTGGGAGCCTACGAGCAGTACTTC
CDR3aa: CASSIGLGAYEQYF

j_gene: TRBJ1-5
v_gene: TRBV2
abundance: -
d_gene: TRBD1
CDR3nt: TGTGCCACGTCGGGGGCAGGGGGGAATCAGCCCCAGCATTTT
CDR3aa: CATSGAGGNQPQHF

j_gene: TRBJ1-6
v_gene: TRBV5-1
abundance: -
d_gene: TRBD1
CDR3nt: TGCGCCAGCAGTTTACAGGGGACGAATTCACCCCTCCACTTT
CDR3aa: CASSLQGTNSPLHF

j_gene: TRBJ1-1
v_gene: TRBV7-9
abundance: -
d_gene: TRBD1
CDR3nt: TGTGCCAGCAGGGATGGACAGGTGACTGAAGCTTTCTTT
CDR3aa: CASRDGQVTEAFF

j_gene: TRBJ1-2
v_gene: TRBV2
abundance: -
d_gene: -
CDR3nt: TGTGCCAGCAGTGAAGTTTTATTGACAGAGGACTATGGCTACACCTTC
CDR3aa: CASSEVLLTEDYGYTF

j_gene: TRBJ2-1
v_gene: TRBV27
abundance: -
d_gene: -
CDR3nt: TGTGCCAGCAGTTTAGTCAAAGGAGGTTACAATGAGCAGTTCTTC
CDR3aa: CASSLVKGGYNEQFF

j_gene: TRBJ1-3
v_gene: TRBV19
abundance: -
d_gene: -
CDR3nt: TGTGCCAGTAGTACCGCCGGGACACGGCTTTTTGACACCATATATTTT
CDR3aa: CASSTAGTRLFDTIYF